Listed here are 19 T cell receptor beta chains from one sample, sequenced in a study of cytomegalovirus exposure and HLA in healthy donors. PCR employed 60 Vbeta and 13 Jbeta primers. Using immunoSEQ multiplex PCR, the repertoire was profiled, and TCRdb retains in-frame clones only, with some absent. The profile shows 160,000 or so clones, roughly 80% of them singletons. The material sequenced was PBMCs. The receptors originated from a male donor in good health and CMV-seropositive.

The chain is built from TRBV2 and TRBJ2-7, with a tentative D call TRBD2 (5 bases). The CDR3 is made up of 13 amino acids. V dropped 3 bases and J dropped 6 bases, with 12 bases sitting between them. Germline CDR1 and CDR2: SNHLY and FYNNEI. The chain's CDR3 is CASSEPGVAEQYF. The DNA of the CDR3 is TGTGCCAGCAGTGAGCCCGGGGTGGCCGAGCAGTACTTC.

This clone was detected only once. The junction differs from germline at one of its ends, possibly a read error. CDR3 protein: CASGESILWTANTEAFF. DNA for the CDR3: TGCGCCAGCGGTGAGTCTATACTATGGACAGCGAACACTGAAGCTTTCTTT. This rearrangement joins TRBV10-1 to TRBJ1-1; a weak D match, TRBD1 (6 bases). Germline lookup yields CDR1 WNHNN and CDR2 SYGVQD (reference sequence). The CDR3 covers 17 residues.

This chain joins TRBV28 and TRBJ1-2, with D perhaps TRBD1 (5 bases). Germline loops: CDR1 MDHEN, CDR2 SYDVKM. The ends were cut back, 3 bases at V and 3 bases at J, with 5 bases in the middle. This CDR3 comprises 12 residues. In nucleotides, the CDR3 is TGTGCCAGCAGTTTCAGGGACTATGGCTACACCTTC. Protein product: CASSFRDYGYTF.

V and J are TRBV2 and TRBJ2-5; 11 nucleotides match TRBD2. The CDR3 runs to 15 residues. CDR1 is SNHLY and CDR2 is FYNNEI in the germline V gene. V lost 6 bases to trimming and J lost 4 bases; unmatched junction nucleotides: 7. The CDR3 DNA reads TGTGCCAGCAGCGGTAGCGGGGGGGCGGCAGAGACCCAGTACTTC. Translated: CASSGSGGAAETQYF.

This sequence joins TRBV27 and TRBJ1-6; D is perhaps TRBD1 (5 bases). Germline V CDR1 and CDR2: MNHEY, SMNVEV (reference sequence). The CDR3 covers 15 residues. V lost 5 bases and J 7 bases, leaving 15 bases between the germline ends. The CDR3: CASSSRQFGNSPLHF. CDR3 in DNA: TGTGCCAGCAGTAGCAGACAGTTTGGGAATTCACCCCTCCACTTT.

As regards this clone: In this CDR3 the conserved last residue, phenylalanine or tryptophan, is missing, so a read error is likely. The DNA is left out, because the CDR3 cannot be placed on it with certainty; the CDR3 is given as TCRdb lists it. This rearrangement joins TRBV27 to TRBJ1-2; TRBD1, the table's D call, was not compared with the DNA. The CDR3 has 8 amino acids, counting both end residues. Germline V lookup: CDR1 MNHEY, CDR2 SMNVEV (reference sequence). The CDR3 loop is CASTGAQG.

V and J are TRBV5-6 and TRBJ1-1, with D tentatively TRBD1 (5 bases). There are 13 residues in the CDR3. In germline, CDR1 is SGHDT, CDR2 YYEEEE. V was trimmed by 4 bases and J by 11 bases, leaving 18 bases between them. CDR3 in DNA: TGTGCCAGCAGCCCCAGGCCCCAAGGGGATGCTTTCTTT. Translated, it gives CASSPRPQGDAFF. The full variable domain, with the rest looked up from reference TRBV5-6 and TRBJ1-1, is DAGVTQSPTHLIKTRGQQVTLRCSPKSGHDTVSWYQQALGQGPQFIFQYYEEEERQRGNFPDRFSGHQFPNYSSELNVNALLLGDSALYLCASSPRPQGDAFFGQGTRLTVV.

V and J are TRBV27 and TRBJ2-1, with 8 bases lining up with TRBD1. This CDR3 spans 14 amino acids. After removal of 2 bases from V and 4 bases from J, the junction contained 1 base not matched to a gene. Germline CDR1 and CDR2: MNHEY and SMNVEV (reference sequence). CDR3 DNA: TGTGCCAGCAGTTTACAGGGGGCATACAATGAGCAGTTCTTC. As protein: CASSLQGAYNEQFF.

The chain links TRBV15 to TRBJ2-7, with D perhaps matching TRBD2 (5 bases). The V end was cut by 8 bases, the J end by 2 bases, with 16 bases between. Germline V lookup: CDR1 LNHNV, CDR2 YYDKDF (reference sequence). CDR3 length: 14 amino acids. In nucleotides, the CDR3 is TGTGCCACCGAAACGGAGGAAGGTACCTACGAGCAGTACTTC. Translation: CATETEEGTYEQYF.

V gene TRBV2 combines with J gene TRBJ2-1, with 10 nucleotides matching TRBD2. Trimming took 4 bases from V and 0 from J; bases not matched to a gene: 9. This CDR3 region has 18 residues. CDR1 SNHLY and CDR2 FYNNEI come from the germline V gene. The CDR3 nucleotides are TGTGCCAGCAGTGTGAAGCGGGAGGGCCTAAGCTCCTACAATGAGCAGTTCTTC. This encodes CASSVKREGLSSYNEQFF.

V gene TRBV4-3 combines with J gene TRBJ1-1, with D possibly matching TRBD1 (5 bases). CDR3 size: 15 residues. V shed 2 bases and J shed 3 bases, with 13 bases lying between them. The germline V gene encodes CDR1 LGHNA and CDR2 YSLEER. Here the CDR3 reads CASSQLDGGDTEAFF. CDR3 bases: TGCGCCAGCAGCCAATTAGACGGGGGGGACACTGAAGCTTTCTTT.

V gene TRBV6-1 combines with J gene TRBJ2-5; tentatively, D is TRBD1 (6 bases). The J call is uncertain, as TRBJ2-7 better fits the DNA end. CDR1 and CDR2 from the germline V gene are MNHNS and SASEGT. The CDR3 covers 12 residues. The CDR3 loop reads CASSKWTAEQYF. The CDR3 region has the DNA TGTGCCAGCAGTAAATGGACAGCCGAGCAGTACTTC.

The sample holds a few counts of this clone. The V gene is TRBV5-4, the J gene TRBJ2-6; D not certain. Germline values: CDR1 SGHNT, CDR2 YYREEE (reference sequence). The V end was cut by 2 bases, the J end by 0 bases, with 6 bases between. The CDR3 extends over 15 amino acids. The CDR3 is CASSFKLSGANVLTF. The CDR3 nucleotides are TGTGCCAGCAGCTTTAAGCTCTCTGGGGCCAACGTCCTGACTTTC.

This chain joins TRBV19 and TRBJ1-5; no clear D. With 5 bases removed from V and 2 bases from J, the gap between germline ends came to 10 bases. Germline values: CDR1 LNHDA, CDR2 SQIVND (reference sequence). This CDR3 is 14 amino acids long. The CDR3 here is CASSPQHGNQPQHF. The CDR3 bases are TGTGCCAGTAGTCCCCAACACGGCAATCAGCCCCAGCATTTT.

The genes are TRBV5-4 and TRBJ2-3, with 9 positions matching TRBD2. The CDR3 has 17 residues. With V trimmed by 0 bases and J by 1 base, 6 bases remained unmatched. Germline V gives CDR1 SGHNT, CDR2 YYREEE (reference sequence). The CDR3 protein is CASSLVSGGGGTDTQYF. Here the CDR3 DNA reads TGTGCCAGCAGCTTGGTTAGCGGGGGAGGGGGCACAGATACGCAGTATTTT.

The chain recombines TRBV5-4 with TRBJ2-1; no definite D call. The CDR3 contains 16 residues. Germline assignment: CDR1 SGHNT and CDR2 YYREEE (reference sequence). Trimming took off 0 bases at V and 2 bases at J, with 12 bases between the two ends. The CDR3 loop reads CASSLDREVPYNEQFF. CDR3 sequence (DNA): TGTGCCAGCAGCTTGGACCGAGAAGTTCCCTACAATGAGCAGTTCTTC.

CDR3 coding DNA: TGTGCCAGCTCACCCGGACAGGGAGGGTCCACTGAAGCTTTCTTT. It translates to CASSPGQGGSTEAFF. The V call is TRBV18, the J call TRBJ1-1; TRBD1 aligns across 8 bases. V shed 3 bases and J 4 bases; nucleotides not matched to a gene: 7. The CDR3 loop spans 15 amino acids. The V gene's germline CDR1 is KGHSH and CDR2 LQKENI. Together with reference TRBV18 and TRBJ1-1, the CDR3 gives the full variable domain: NAGVMQNPRHLVRRRGQEARLRCSPMKGHSHVYWYRQLPEEGLKFMVYLQKENIIDESGMPKERFSAEFPKEGPSILRIQQVVRGDSAAYFCASSPGQGGSTEAFFGQGTRLTVV.

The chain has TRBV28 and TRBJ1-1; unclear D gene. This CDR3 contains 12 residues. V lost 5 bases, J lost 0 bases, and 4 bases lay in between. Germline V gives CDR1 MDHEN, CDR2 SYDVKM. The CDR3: CASSTMNTEAFF. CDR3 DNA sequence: TGTGCCAGCAGTACAATGAACACTGAAGCTTTCTTT.

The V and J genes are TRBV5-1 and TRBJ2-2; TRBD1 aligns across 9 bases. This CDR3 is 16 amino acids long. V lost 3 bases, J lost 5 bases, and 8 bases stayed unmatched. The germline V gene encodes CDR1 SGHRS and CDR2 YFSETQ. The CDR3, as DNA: TGCGCCAGCAGCTGGCGACAGGGGGGGACTACCGGGGAGCTGTTTTTT. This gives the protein CASSWRQGGTTGELFF.